The 27 T cell receptor beta chains given below trace back to one sample, sequenced in a study of cytomegalovirus exposure and HLA in healthy donors. The PCR had 60 Vbeta and 13 Jbeta primers. The repertoire was sequenced with immunoSEQ multiplex PCR; TCRdb's copy has only in-frame clones and lacks some. The sample holds about 130,000 clones; approximately 80% are singletons and the top ten take roughly 3%. Sequences were obtained from PBMCs. These receptor sequences come from a middle-aged man in good health and CMV-seronegative.

This clone was observed a handful of times. CDR3 nucleotide sequence: TGTGCCAGAAATCGAGCAGGGGGTCATATGGAGCAGTACTTC. This sequence encodes CARNRAGGHMEQYF. The rearrangement uses TRBV11-3 and TRBJ2-7, with 7 bases aligning to TRBD1. In germline, CDR1 is SGHNT, CDR2 YENEEA. CDR3 size: 14 residues. The V and J ends lost 9 bases and 7 bases, in that order; junction bases with no gene match: 15.

The V gene is TRBV5-1, the J gene TRBJ2-6, with no clear D. V was cut by 0 bases and J by 0 bases, with 7 bases left in between. The CDR3 consists of 16 residues. Per germline, CDR1 SGHRS and CDR2 YFSETQ. The CDR3 reads CASSLAPSSGANVLTF. The CDR3 DNA is TGCGCCAGCAGCTTGGCCCCTAGCTCTGGGGCCAACGTCCTGACTTTC.

V usage is TRBV29-1 and J usage is TRBJ1-3; weak D call: TRBD1 (6 bases). Trimming took 4 bases from V and 4 from J, leaving 17 bases between them. The CDR3 totals 15 residues. Germline V gene sequence: CDR1 SQVTM, CDR2 ANQGSEA. This chain's CDR3 is CSVGSVQGSGNTIYF. The CDR3 DNA follows: TGCAGCGTTGGGAGTGTACAGGGTTCAGGAAACACCATATATTTT. Full variable domain (outside the CDR3, taken from reference TRBV29-1 and TRBJ1-3): SAVISQKPSRDICQRGTSLTIQCQVDSQVTMMFWYRQQPGQSLTLIATANQGSEATYESGFVIDKFPISRPNLTFSTLTVSNMSPEDSSIYLCSVGSVQGSGNTIYFGEGSWLTVV.

The genes are TRBV30 and TRBJ2-3; 8 bases fit TRBD1. The CDR3 runs 14 residues. Trimming took 5 bases from V and 4 from J; bases not matched to a gene: 8. CDR1 is GTSNPN and CDR2 is SVGIG in the germline V gene (reference sequence). CDR3 DNA sequence: TGTGCCTGGGGTACAGGGGGGATTGCAGATACGCAGTATTTT. Its protein product is CAWGTGGIADTQYF.

The chain is built from TRBV6-6 and TRBJ1-1; possibly TRBD1 for D (5 bases). Germline lookup yields CDR1 MNHNY and CDR2 SVGAGI (reference sequence). The ends were cut back, 2 bases at V and 7 bases at J, with 11 bases in the middle. The CDR3 sequence is 13 residues long. As DNA, the CDR3 is TGTGCCAGCAGTTACGCGACAGCACTTGAAGCTTTCTTT. Its translation is CASSYATALEAFF.

The V call is TRBV7-9, the J call TRBJ1-1; 8 positions match TRBD1. Trimming at V came to 5 bases and at J to 5 bases, leaving 13 bases not matched to a gene. This CDR3 contains 16 residues. The germline V gene encodes CDR1 SEHNR and CDR2 FQNEAQ (reference sequence). This CDR3 reads CASSPLTGDRRTEAFF. In DNA form, the CDR3 reads TGTGCCAGCAGCCCATTAACGGGGGACAGGAGGACTGAAGCTTTCTTT.

This clone showed up just a few times. The gene calls are TRBV9 and TRBJ2-2; possible D gene TRBD2, 7 bases. The germline CDR1 and CDR2 sequences are SGDLS and YYNGEE. V lost 0 bases and J 1 base, leaving 10 bases between the germline ends. This CDR3 is 16 amino acids long. CDR3 region: CASSVVGGVNTGELFF. CDR3 DNA: TGTGCCAGCAGCGTAGTAGGGGGGGTGAACACCGGGGAGCTGTTTTTT.

V and J are TRBV27 and TRBJ2-6, with D unresolved. The CDR3 is 14 amino acids. V was cut by 4 bases and J by 0 bases, with 4 bases left in between. CDR1 is MNHEY and CDR2 is SMNVEV in the germline V gene (reference sequence). The CDR3 bases are TGTGCCAGCAGTTCTCTCTCTGGGGCCAACGTCCTGACTTTC. Translation: CASSSLSGANVLTF.

The CDR3 protein is CASSLDTNNSPLHF. The CDR3 DNA reads TGCGCCAGCAGCTTGGACACGAATAATTCACCCCTCCACTTT. The chain couples TRBV5-1 to TRBJ1-6; D not certain. Germline V gives CDR1 SGHRS, CDR2 YFSETQ. CDR3 length: 14 residues. The V and J ends lost 0 bases and 5 bases respectively, with 6 bases between them.

The V and J genes are TRBV30 and TRBJ1-4; D may be TRBD1 (6 bases). The CDR3 covers 14 residues. The V end was cut by 4 bases, the J end by 3 bases, with 12 bases between. Germline V CDR1 and CDR2: GTSNPN, SVGIG (reference sequence). CDR3 nucleotides: TGTGCCTGGACGCGACAGGTTTCTAATGAAAAACTGTTTTTT. It codes for CAWTRQVSNEKLFF. The variable domain in full, completed from reference TRBV30 and TRBJ1-4, reads SQTIHQWPATLVQPVGSPLSLECTVEGTSNPNLYWYRQAAGRGLQLLFYSVGIGQISSEVPQNLSASRPQDRQFILSSKKLLLSDSGFYLCAWTRQVSNEKLFFGSGTQLSVL.

The rearrangement joins TRBV7-6 to TRBJ1-5, with 7 bases matching TRBD1. With V trimmed by 4 bases and J by 4 bases, 7 bases remained unmatched. The CDR3 length is 15 residues. Per germline, CDR1 SGHVS and CDR2 FNYEAQ. CDR3 protein: CASSSRQGPNQPQHF. The CDR3 DNA reads TGTGCCAGCAGCTCTCGACAGGGTCCGAATCAGCCCCAGCATTTT.

The rearrangement joins TRBV5-1 to TRBJ1-5; D call uncertain. V gave up 0 bases and J gave up 1 base, with 8 bases separating them. The CDR3 spans 15 residues. Germline lookup yields CDR1 SGHRS and CDR2 YFSETQ. CDR3 in amino acids: CASSLDHISNQPQHF. DNA of the CDR3: TGCGCCAGCAGCTTGGACCACATCAGCAATCAGCCCCAGCATTTT.

This clone was found a few times. The V gene is TRBV6-1, the J gene TRBJ2-1, with a tentative D call TRBD2 (6 bases). V lost 4 bases to trimming and J lost 0 bases, with 10 bases between them. In germline, CDR1 is MNHNS, CDR2 SASEGT. The CDR3 consists of 15 residues. CDR3 bases: TGTGCCAGCAGTGTGGACGGGGGCTCCTACAATGAGCAGTTCTTC. Translation gives CASSVDGGSYNEQFF.

This clone occurred a few times. The chain is built from TRBV5-8 and TRBJ1-1, with 7 positions matching TRBD1. Looked up from germline, CDR1 is SGHTS and CDR2 is YDEGEE. The junction had 2 bases not matched to a gene; V was cut back by 2 bases and J by 1 base. The length of the CDR3 is 14 residues. This CDR3 is CASSFGDRNTEAFF. CDR3 sequence (DNA): TGTGCCAGCAGCTTCGGGGACAGGAACACTGAAGCTTTCTTT.

The V gene is TRBV19, the J gene TRBJ2-1; 7 bases align to TRBD1. The CDR3 consists of 16 residues. Germline V gene sequence: CDR1 LNHDA, CDR2 SQIVND (reference sequence). V lost 1 base, J lost 8 bases, and 11 bases stayed unmatched. The CDR3: CASSIGGRGYLDEQFF. For the CDR3, the DNA is TGTGCCAGTAGTATAGGGGGCAGGGGGTATCTCGATGAGCAGTTCTTC.

The rearrangement uses TRBV4-2 and TRBJ1-2; D not resolved. Germline-derived CDR1 and CDR2 are LGHNA and YNFKEQ. The CDR3 length is 12 residues. Trimming pared 4 bases from V and 0 bases from J, leaving 3 bases between. The CDR3, as DNA: TGTGCCAGCAGCCGGCCTAACTATGGCTACACCTTC. This sequence encodes CASSRPNYGYTF.

The chain has TRBV5-4 and TRBJ2-1, with 13 bases identical to TRBD2. This CDR3 has 18 residues. CDR1 is SGHNT and CDR2 is YYREEE in the germline V gene (reference sequence). J was trimmed by 3 bases and V by 2 bases; bases with no gene match: 8. The DNA for the CDR3 is TGTGCCAGCAGCTTCGGTAGGGGACTAGCGGGAAACTACAATGAGCAGTTCTTC. It specifies CASSFGRGLAGNYNEQFF.

Here the CDR3 reads CASSLRDRGSYEQYF. The CDR3 DNA sequence: TGTGCCAGCAGCTTGCGGGACAGGGGTTCCTACGAGCAGTACTTC. This chain uses TRBV5-4 with TRBJ2-7, with 10 positions matching TRBD1. Unmatched junction bases numbered 2, after V lost 1 base and J lost 1 base. CDR3 length: 15 amino acids. The germline CDR1 and CDR2 sequences are SGHNT and YYREEE (reference sequence).

CDR3 in DNA: TGTGCCAGCAGCACCCAAGGACTCTACAATGAGCAGTTCTTC. Translation gives CASSTQGLYNEQFF. The chain recombines TRBV7-2 with TRBJ2-1; weak D call: TRBD2 (5 bases). This CDR3 has 14 amino acids. Germline V gene sequence: CDR1 SGHTA, CDR2 FQGNSA. V lost 5 bases and J lost 3, with 11 bases in between. Together with reference TRBV7-2 and TRBJ2-1, the CDR3 gives the full variable domain: GAGVSQSPSNKVTEKGKDVELRCDPISGHTALYWYRQSLGQGLEFLIYFQGNSAPDKSGLPSDRFSAERTGGSVSTLTIQRTQQEDSAVYLCASSTQGLYNEQFFGPGTRLTVL.

This sequence joins TRBV27 and TRBJ2-2; D is unresolved. CDR1 is MNHEY and CDR2 is SMNVEV in the germline V gene (reference sequence). Trimming took 3 bases from V and 8 from J, leaving 10 bases between them. The length of the CDR3 is 13 residues. The CDR3 sequence is CASSLRGAGELFF. The CDR3, as DNA: TGTGCCAGCAGTTTGAGAGGCGCGGGGGAGCTGTTTTTT.

J is TRBJ2-7 and V is TRBV6-5; 7 bases align to TRBD1. The germline V gene has CDR1 MNHEY and CDR2 SVGAGI. The CDR3 spans 14 residues. The ends lost 7 bases at V and 2 bases at J; junction bases unmatched: 8. In DNA, the CDR3 is TGTGCCAGCACTCCAGGGGGTGGGGCCTACGAGCAGTACTTC. Translated: CASTPGGGAYEQYF.

The chain joins TRBV5-1 to TRBJ1-1; perhaps TRBD1 as D (6 bases). Germline V lookup: CDR1 SGHRS, CDR2 YFSETQ. The CDR3 length is 15 residues. Trimming left V 4 bases short and J 2 bases short, with 15 bases between. CDR3 loop: CASSPGHHLNTEAFF. CDR3 sequence (DNA): TGCGCCAGCAGCCCGGGACACCACCTTAACACTGAAGCTTTCTTT.

The chain couples TRBV5-4 to TRBJ2-3; 8 nucleotides agree with TRBD1. Germline V gene data show CDR1 as SGHNT and CDR2 as YYREEE (reference sequence). This CDR3 comprises 14 residues. The V segment lost 0 bases and the J segment 6 bases; nucleotides outside the gene matches: 3. The CDR3 DNA sequence: TGTGCCAGCAGCTTGGGACAGGGGCTCGATACGCAGTATTTT. The encoded protein is CASSLGQGLDTQYF.

This chain uses TRBV5-6 with TRBJ1-6; 7 bases fit TRBD1. CDR3 length: 16 residues. Germline CDR1 SGHDT, CDR2 YYEEEE. The trim removed 5 bases at V and 2 bases at J, leaving 7 bases unmatched. Here the CDR3 reads CASSPLQGAYNSPLHF. The CDR3 DNA sequence: TGTGCCAGCAGTCCACTCCAGGGGGCCTATAATTCACCCCTCCACTTT.

This chain links TRBV29-1 with TRBJ1-2, with D unclear. CDR1 and CDR2 from the germline V gene are SQVTM and ANQGSEA. This CDR3 comprises 14 residues. Trimming cost V 3 bases and J 0 bases, with 11 bases left between them. The CDR3 DNA reads as TGCAGCGTTGATTCCGGGTTGGCTAACTATGGCTACACCTTC. Translating it yields CSVDSGLANYGYTF.

The chain carries TRBV7-2 and TRBJ1-1; 7 positions agree with TRBD1. CDR1 SGHTA and CDR2 FQGNSA come from the germline V gene. Unmatched junction bases numbered 0, after V lost 1 base and J lost 1 base. This CDR3 contains 14 residues. The CDR3 DNA reads as TGTGCCAGCAGCTTAGGACAGGGGAACACTGAAGCTTTCTTT. As protein: CASSLGQGNTEAFF. The full variable domain, completed using reference TRBV7-2 and TRBJ1-1, is GAGVSQSPSNKVTEKGKDVELRCDPISGHTALYWYRQSLGQGLEFLIYFQGNSAPDKSGLPSDRFSAERTGGSVSTLTIQRTQQEDSAVYLCASSLGQGNTEAFFGQGTRLTVV.

This clone showed up just once. J is TRBJ1-5 and V is TRBV11-2, with TRBD1 matching over 8 bases. In germline, CDR1 is SGHAT, CDR2 FQNNGV. The junction had 10 bases not matched to a gene; V was cut back by 5 bases and J by 4 bases. CDR3 length equals 16 residues. CDR3 coding DNA: TGTGCCAGCAGCGGCGGGACAGGCCAGTTTAATCAGCCCCAGCATTTT. This translates into CASSGGTGQFNQPQHF.